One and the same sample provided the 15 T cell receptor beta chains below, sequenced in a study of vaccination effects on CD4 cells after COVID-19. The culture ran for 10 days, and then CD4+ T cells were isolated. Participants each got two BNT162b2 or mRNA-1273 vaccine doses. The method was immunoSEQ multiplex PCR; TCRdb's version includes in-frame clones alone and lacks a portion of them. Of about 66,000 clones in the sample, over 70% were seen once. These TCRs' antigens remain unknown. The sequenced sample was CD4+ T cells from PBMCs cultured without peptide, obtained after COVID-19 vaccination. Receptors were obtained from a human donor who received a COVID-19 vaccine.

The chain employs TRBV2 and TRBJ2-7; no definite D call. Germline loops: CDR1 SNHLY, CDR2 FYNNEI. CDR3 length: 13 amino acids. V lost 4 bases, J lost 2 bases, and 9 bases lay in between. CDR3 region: CASSVGSAYEQYV. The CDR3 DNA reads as TGTGCCAGCAGTGTAGGCTCAGCCTACGAGCAGTACGTC.

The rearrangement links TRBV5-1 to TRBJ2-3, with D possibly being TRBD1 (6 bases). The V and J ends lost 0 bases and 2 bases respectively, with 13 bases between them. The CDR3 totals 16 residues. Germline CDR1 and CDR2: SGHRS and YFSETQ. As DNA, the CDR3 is TGCGCCAGCAGCTTGGCAGGGGTTACCACCACAGATACGCAGTATTTT. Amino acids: CASSLAGVTTTDTQYF. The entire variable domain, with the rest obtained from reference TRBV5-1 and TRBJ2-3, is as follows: KAGVTQTPRYLIKTRGQQVTLSCSPISGHRSVSWYQQTPGQGLQFLFEYFSETQRNKGNFPGRFSGRQFSNSRSEMNVSTLELGDSALYLCASSLAGVTTTDTQYFGPGTRLTVL.

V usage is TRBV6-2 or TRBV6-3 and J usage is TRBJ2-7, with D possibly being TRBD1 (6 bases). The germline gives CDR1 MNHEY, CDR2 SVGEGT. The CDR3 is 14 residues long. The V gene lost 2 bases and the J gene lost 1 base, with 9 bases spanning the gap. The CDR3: CASSYSRGSYEQYV. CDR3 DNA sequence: TGTGCCAGCAGTTACAGCAGGGGATCCTACGAGCAGTACGTC.

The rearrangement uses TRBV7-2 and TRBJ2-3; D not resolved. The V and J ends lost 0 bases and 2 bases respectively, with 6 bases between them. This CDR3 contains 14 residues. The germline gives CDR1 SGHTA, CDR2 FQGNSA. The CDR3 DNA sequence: TGTGCCAGCAGCTTAGCCACGGACACAGATACGCAGTATTTT. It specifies CASSLATDTDTQYF.

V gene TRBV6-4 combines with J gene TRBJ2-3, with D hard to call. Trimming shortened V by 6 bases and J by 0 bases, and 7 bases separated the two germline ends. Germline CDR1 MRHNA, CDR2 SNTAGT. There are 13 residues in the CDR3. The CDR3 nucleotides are TGTGCCAGCAGAGGTCTAAGCACAGATACGCAGTATTTT. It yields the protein CASRGLSTDTQYF.

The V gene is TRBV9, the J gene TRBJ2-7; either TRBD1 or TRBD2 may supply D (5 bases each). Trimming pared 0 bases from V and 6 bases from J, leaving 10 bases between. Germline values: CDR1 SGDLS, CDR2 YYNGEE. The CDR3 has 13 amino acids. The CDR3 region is CASSVDVGTEQYV. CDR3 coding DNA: TGTGCCAGCAGCGTAGATGTGGGGACCGAGCAGTACGTC.

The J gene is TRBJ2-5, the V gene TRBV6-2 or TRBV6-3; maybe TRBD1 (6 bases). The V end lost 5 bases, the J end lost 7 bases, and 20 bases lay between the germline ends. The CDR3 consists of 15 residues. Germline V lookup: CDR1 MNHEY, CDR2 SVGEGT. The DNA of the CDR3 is TGTGCCAGCAGTGACGGACAAACAGGGAAGATGACCCAGTACTTC. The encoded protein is CASSDGQTGKMTQYF.

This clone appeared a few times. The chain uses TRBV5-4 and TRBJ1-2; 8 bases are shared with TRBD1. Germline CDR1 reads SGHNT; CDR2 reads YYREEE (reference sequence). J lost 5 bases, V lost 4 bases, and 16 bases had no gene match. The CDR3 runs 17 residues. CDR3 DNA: TGTGCCAGCAGCGGGAGACAGGGGTCCTCCTCGATTTATGGCTACACCTTC. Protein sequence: CASSGRQGSSSIYGYTF.

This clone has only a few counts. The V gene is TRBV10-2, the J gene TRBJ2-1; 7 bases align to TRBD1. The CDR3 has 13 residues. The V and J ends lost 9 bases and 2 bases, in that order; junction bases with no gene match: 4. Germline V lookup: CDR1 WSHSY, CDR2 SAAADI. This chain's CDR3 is CASVQGPYNEQFF. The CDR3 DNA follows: TGCGCCAGTGTACAGGGGCCCTACAATGAGCAGTTCTTC.

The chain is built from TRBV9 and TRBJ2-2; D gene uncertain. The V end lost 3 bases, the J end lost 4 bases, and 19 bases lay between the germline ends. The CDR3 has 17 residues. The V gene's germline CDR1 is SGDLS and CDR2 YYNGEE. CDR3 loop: CASSAIKVVAGTGELFF. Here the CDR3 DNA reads TGTGCCAGCAGCGCCATAAAGGTGGTAGCTGGCACCGGGGAGCTGTTTTTT.

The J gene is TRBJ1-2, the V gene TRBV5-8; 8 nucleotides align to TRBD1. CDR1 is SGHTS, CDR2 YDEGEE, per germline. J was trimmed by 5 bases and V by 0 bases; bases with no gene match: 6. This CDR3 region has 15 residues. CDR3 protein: CASSLGGQGFYGYTF. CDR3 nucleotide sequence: TGTGCCAGCAGCTTGGGTGGACAGGGCTTTTATGGCTACACCTTC.

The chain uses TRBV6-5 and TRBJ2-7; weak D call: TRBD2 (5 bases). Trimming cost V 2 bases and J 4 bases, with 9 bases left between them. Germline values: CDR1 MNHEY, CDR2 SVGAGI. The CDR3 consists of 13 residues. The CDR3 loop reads CASSYGREYEQYV. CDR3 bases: TGTGCCAGCAGTTACGGTAGGGAGTACGAGCAGTACGTC.

This CDR3 reads CASSRSLAGGKELADTQYF. The CDR3 DNA sequence: TGCGCCAGCAGCCGATCTCTAGCGGGGGGGAAAGAGTTGGCAGATACGCAGTATTTT. The V call is TRBV5-1, the J call TRBJ2-3; TRBD2 agrees at 12 bases. J gave up 4 bases and V 4 bases, and 16 bases lay outside the gene matches. This CDR3 spans 19 amino acids. Germline loops: CDR1 SGHRS, CDR2 YFSETQ.

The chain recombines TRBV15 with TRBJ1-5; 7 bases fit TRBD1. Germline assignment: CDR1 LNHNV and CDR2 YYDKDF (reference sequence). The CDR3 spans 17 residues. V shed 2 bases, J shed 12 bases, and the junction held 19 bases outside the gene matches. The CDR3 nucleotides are TGTGCCACCAGCAGAAATTCCGGGACAGTGCCCGGCGTGCTCCAGCATTTT. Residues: CATSRNSGTVPGVLQHF.

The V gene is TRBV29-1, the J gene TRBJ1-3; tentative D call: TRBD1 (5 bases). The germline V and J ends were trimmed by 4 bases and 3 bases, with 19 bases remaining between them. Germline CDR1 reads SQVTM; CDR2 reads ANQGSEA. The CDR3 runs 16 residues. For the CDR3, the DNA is TGCAGCGTTGCGGATTCGGGGGGTTTGTTTGGAAACACCATATATTTT. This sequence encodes CSVADSGGLFGNTIYF.